A selection of T cell receptor beta chains follows, all from one sample in a study of shared clonotypes between healthy human individuals. Data came from immunoSEQ multiplex PCR; TCRdb stores just in-frame clones and leaves some out. The data hold fewer than 3 million clones, with approximately 90% observed a single time. The sequenced sample consisted of naive CD4+ T cells from PBMCs. All receptors derive from a man aged 18-30 years in good health. Some clones in this sample may be carry-over from other donors' samples. Each CDR3 is given with its conserved first and last residue. A D gene is named only where the DNA matches it firmly. Clone size, where shown, is once, few, many, or a class for clones that have expanded.

CDR3nt: TGCGCCAGCAGCTTGGTGGGCGGGAGGGCCGGAGATACGCAGTATTTT; CDR3aa: CASSLVGGRAGDTQYF; abundance: NA; len: 16; d_gene: TRBD2; v_gene: TRBV5-1; j_gene: TRBJ2-3
CDR3nt: TGTGCCAGCAGATCGCGGGATTCGAGTGGGACTGAAGCTTTCTTT; CDR3aa: CASRSRDSSGTEAFF; abundance: NA; len: 15; d_gene: NA; v_gene: TRBV6-5; j_gene: TRBJ1-1
CDR3nt: TGTGCCATCAGAGCGACAGATCAGATATCTGGGGCCAACGTCCTGACTTTC; CDR3aa: CAIRATDQISGANVLTF; abundance: NA; len: 17; d_gene: NA; v_gene: TRBV10-3; j_gene: TRBJ2-6
CDR3nt: TGCGCCAGCAGCCTTCTCCCCGGGGGGGAATGGGAGCTGTTTTTT; CDR3aa: CASSLLPGGEWELFF; abundance: NA; len: 15; d_gene: TRBD2; v_gene: TRBV4-1; j_gene: TRBJ2-2
CDR3nt: TGTGCCAGCTCACCACTCGCGGGGGCCGATCTGAGCGAGCAGTACTTC; CDR3aa: CASSPLAGADLSEQYF; abundance: few; len: 16; d_gene: NA; v_gene: TRBV18; j_gene: TRBJ2-7
CDR3nt: TGTGCCACCAGCAAGGACACACGGGCCGGGGTTGTAGCTTTCTTT; CDR3aa: CATSKDTRAGVVAFF; abundance: NA; len: 15; d_gene: NA; v_gene: TRBV15; j_gene: TRBJ1-1
CDR3nt: TGTGCCAGCAGTTACCCCGAGGCCGGAACTGAAGCTTTCTTT; CDR3aa: CASSYPEAGTEAFF; abundance: NA; len: 14; d_gene: NA; v_gene: TRBV28; j_gene: TRBJ1-1
CDR3nt: TGTGCCAGCAGTTATGATCCTTCGGCGGCAACCTACGAGCAGTACTTC; CDR3aa: CASSYDPSAATYEQYF; abundance: NA; len: 16; d_gene: NA; v_gene: TRBV6-5; j_gene: TRBJ2-7
CDR3nt: TGTGCCGCTAAAGAGGCGAGCGGGAGTGGAGAGCAGTACTTC; CDR3aa: CAAKEASGSGEQYF; abundance: few; len: 14; d_gene: TRBD2; v_gene: TRBV27; j_gene: TRBJ2-7
CDR3nt: TGTGCCAGCAGCGTAGGGGAAGGTGTTTGGGGTGGGAAGGCCAACGTCCTGACTTTC; CDR3aa: CASSVGEGVWGGKANVLTF; abundance: once; len: 19; d_gene: NA; v_gene: TRBV9; j_gene: TRBJ2-6
CDR3nt: TGTGCCATCATTACAGGGGGAAACACCATATATTTT; CDR3aa: CAIITGGNTIYF; abundance: NA; len: 12; d_gene: NA; v_gene: TRBV10-3; j_gene: TRBJ1-3
CDR3nt: TGTGCCAGCTCACCACCGTTGACAGGGAACACTGAAGCTTTCTTT; CDR3aa: CASSPPLTGNTEAFF; abundance: NA; len: 15; d_gene: NA; v_gene: TRBV18; j_gene: TRBJ1-1
CDR3nt: TGTGCCAGCACCTCCGGGACTAGCGGGAGGGCCTGCTCCTACGAGCAGTACTTC; CDR3aa: CASTSGTSGRACSYEQYF; abundance: NA; len: 18; d_gene: TRBD2; v_gene: TRBV6-4; j_gene: TRBJ2-7
CDR3nt: TGTGCCAGCAGCGCTCAGGGGTCTCCCAAGAATTTT; CDR3aa: CASSAQGSPKNF; abundance: once; len: 12; d_gene: NA; v_gene: TRBV9; j_gene: TRBJ2-3